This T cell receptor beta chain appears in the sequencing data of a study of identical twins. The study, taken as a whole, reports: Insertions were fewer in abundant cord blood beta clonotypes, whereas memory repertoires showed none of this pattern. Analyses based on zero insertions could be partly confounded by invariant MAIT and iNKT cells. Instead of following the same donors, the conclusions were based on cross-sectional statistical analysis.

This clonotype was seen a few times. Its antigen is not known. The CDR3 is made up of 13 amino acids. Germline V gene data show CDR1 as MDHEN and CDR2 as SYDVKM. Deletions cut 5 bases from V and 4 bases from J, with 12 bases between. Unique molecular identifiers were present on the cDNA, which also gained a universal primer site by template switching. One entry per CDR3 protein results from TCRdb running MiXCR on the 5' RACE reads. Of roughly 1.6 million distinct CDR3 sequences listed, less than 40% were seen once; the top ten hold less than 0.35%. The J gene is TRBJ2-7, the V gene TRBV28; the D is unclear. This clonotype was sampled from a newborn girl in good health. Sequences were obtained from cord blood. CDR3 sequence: CASSPPPAYEQYF. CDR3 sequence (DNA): TGTGCCAGCAGTCCCCCACCGGCGTACGAGCAGTACTTC.